This is a list of T cell receptor beta chains from one sample in a study of T cell clones after liver transplantation. Produced via immunoSEQ multiplex PCR; TCRdb's table is partial and in-frame only. This sample has 50,000 or so clones, with 86% found just once. Sequences were derived from CD8+ T cells from blood, sampled 12 months after liver transplant. The receptor set was obtained from a human patient who received a liver transplant. Some T cells may have come from the graft donor. The CDR3 runs from the conserved cysteine through the conserved F or W. A D gene is named only where the DNA matches it firmly. For some rows the clone size is stated as once, few or many, or as a class when expanded; others skip it.

d_call: .; j_call: TRBJ1-1; clone_size: .; v_call: TRBV27; cdr3_nt: TGTGCCAGCAGTTGGGAAGTGAACACTGAAGCTTTCTTT; cdr3_aa: CASSWEVNTEAFF
d_call: .; j_call: TRBJ2-3; clone_size: .; v_call: TRBV19; cdr3_nt: TGTGCCAGTAGTATTATGGGTAGCGCGAGCACAGATACGCAGTATTTT; cdr3_aa: CASSIMGSASTDTQYF
d_call: TRBD1; j_call: TRBJ2-1; clone_size: .; v_call: TRBV7-8; cdr3_nt: TGTGCCAGCAGCTTAGAACCGACAGGGGAGGTCAATGAGCAGTTCTTC; cdr3_aa: CASSLEPTGEVNEQFF
d_call: TRBD2; j_call: TRBJ2-7; clone_size: .; v_call: TRBV9; cdr3_nt: TGTGCCAGCAGCGTAGAGGGAGCGGGACAGCAGTACTTC; cdr3_aa: CASSVEGAGQQYF
d_call: .; j_call: TRBJ2-1; clone_size: .; v_call: TRBV11-3; cdr3_nt: TGTGCCAGCAGCTTAGGGTTGGGGAGTTTGGGCGATGAGCAGTTCTTC; cdr3_aa: CASSLGLGSLGDEQFF
d_call: .; j_call: TRBJ2-2; clone_size: few; v_call: TRBV27; cdr3_nt: TGTGCCAGCAGTAGGAGTCCCTCCGGGGAGCTGTTTTTT; cdr3_aa: CASSRSPSGELFF
d_call: TRBD1; j_call: TRBJ1-1; clone_size: .; v_call: TRBV5-4; cdr3_nt: TGTGCCAGCAGCTTGGGAGGGGGCGCTGGCACTGAAGCTTTCTTT; cdr3_aa: CASSLGGGAGTEAFF
d_call: .; j_call: TRBJ2-7; clone_size: once; v_call: TRBV29-1; cdr3_nt: TGCAGCGTTGAATGGGAGGACTCCTACGAGCAGTACTTC; cdr3_aa: CSVEWEDSYEQYF
d_call: .; j_call: TRBJ2-7; clone_size: .; v_call: TRBV7-6; cdr3_nt: TGTGCCAGCAGCTTAAGGGGATCCTACGAGCAGTACTTC; cdr3_aa: CASSLRGSYEQYF
d_call: .; j_call: TRBJ1-1; clone_size: .; v_call: TRBV9; cdr3_nt: TGTGCCAGCAGCGGTGTTTCGAACACTGAAGCTTTCTTT; cdr3_aa: CASSGVSNTEAFF
d_call: .; j_call: TRBJ1-2; clone_size: .; v_call: TRBV7-9; cdr3_nt: TGTGCCAGCAGCTTAGGCCGGGGCGGATTAACCTTC; cdr3_aa: CASSLGRGGLTF
d_call: .; j_call: TRBJ2-1; clone_size: .; v_call: TRBV6-6; cdr3_nt: TGTGCCAGCAGTTACAGCGGGTACTACAATGAGCAGTTCTTC; cdr3_aa: CASSYSGYYNEQFF
d_call: .; j_call: TRBJ2-2; clone_size: few; v_call: TRBV10-3; cdr3_nt: TGTGCCATCAGTGAGTCTAGCACCGGGGAGCTGTTTTTT; cdr3_aa: CAISESSTGELFF
d_call: .; j_call: TRBJ2-5; clone_size: .; v_call: TRBV7-8; cdr3_nt: TGTGCCAGCAGCCCACCGACGGAAATAGAGGTACACCAAGAGACCCAGTACTTC; cdr3_aa: CASSPPTEIEVHQETQYF
d_call: TRBD1; j_call: TRBJ2-7; clone_size: once; v_call: TRBV7-9; cdr3_nt: TGTGCCAGCAGCTCACCGGGACAGGGGGCCTACGAGCAGTACTTC; cdr3_aa: CASSSPGQGAYEQYF
d_call: .; j_call: TRBJ1-1; clone_size: once; v_call: TRBV12-5; cdr3_nt: TGTGCTAGTGGTTATAGTAGGGCTGAAGCTTTCTTT; cdr3_aa: CASGYSRAEAFF
d_call: .; j_call: TRBJ1-3; clone_size: .; v_call: TRBV2; cdr3_nt: TGTGCCAGCTGGGCCAGAAACACTGGAAACACCATATATTTT; cdr3_aa: CASWARNTGNTIYF
d_call: .; j_call: TRBJ2-3; clone_size: .; v_call: TRBV27; cdr3_nt: TGTGCCAGCAGTTTATCGGGGGCAGCCCCAGCAGATACGCAGTATTTT; cdr3_aa: CASSLSGAAPADTQYF
d_call: .; j_call: TRBJ2-6; clone_size: .; v_call: TRBV29-1; cdr3_nt: TGCAGCGGGCTCGGTGCTGGCGGGGCCAACGTCCTGACTTTC; cdr3_aa: CSGLGAGGANVLTF
d_call: .; j_call: TRBJ1-2; clone_size: .; v_call: TRBV2; cdr3_nt: TGTGCCAGCAGTGGACAGGACGCCAACTATGGCTACACCTTC; cdr3_aa: CASSGQDANYGYTF
d_call: .; j_call: TRBJ2-7; clone_size: .; v_call: TRBV5-1; cdr3_nt: TGCGCCAGCAGTCAGACCTCTGCCTACGAGCAGTACTTC; cdr3_aa: CASSQTSAYEQYF
d_call: .; j_call: TRBJ1-2; clone_size: .; v_call: TRBV6-1; cdr3_nt: TGTGCCAGCAGTTCGGACTTGGTTGGCTACACCTTC; cdr3_aa: CASSSDLVGYTF
d_call: .; j_call: TRBJ1-1; clone_size: .; v_call: TRBV4-1; cdr3_nt: TGCGCCAGCAGCCAAGAAGGGATGGTGAACACTGAAGCTTTCTTT; cdr3_aa: CASSQEGMVNTEAFF
d_call: .; j_call: TRBJ2-1; clone_size: .; v_call: TRBV25-1; cdr3_nt: TGTGCCAGCAGGGGCCTATCCCCCTACAATGAGCAGTTCTTC; cdr3_aa: CASRGLSPYNEQFF
d_call: .; j_call: TRBJ1-1; clone_size: .; v_call: TRBV27; cdr3_nt: TGTGCCAGCAGTTTTATCCGGGACACTGAAGCTTTCTTT; cdr3_aa: CASSFIRDTEAFF
d_call: TRBD1; j_call: TRBJ1-4; clone_size: .; v_call: TRBV9; cdr3_nt: TGTGCCAGCAGCACGACGACAGGGGCAAATGAAAAACTGTTTTTT; cdr3_aa: CASSTTTGANEKLFF
d_call: TRBD1; j_call: TRBJ1-4; clone_size: .; v_call: TRBV23-1; cdr3_nt: TGCGCCAGCAGTCAACACGGGACAGGGAGGCCTACTAATGAAAAACTGTTTTTT; cdr3_aa: CASSQHGTGRPTNEKLFF
d_call: .; j_call: TRBJ2-7; clone_size: .; v_call: TRBV5-6; cdr3_nt: TGTGCCAGCAGCCTAAAACATAACCACGAGCAGTACTTC; cdr3_aa: CASSLKHNHEQYF
d_call: TRBD1; j_call: TRBJ2-7; clone_size: .; v_call: TRBV25-1; cdr3_nt: TGTGCCAGCAGTGAATGGGACAGCAGCGAGCAGTACTTC; cdr3_aa: CASSEWDSSEQYF
d_call: .; j_call: TRBJ2-1; clone_size: .; v_call: TRBV27; cdr3_nt: TGTGCCAGCAGTACTCGGGACTTGGGCGATGAGCAGTTCTTC; cdr3_aa: CASSTRDLGDEQFF
d_call: TRBD2; j_call: TRBJ2-1; clone_size: .; v_call: TRBV4-1; cdr3_nt: TGCGCCAGCAGCCAAGATCTTGTCCAGCGGGAGACGATGGGGGATGAGCAGTTCTTC; cdr3_aa: CASSQDLVQRETMGDEQFF
d_call: TRBD2; j_call: TRBJ2-1; clone_size: .; v_call: TRBV4-3; cdr3_nt: TGCGCCAGCAGCCAGGTCCTAGCGGCGTACAATGAGCAGTTCTTC; cdr3_aa: CASSQVLAAYNEQFF
d_call: .; j_call: TRBJ2-4; clone_size: .; v_call: TRBV7-2; cdr3_nt: TGTGCCAGCAGCTTGACCCTTGGGGCCAAAAACATTCAGTACTTC; cdr3_aa: CASSLTLGAKNIQYF
d_call: .; j_call: TRBJ1-5; clone_size: .; v_call: TRBV19; cdr3_nt: TGTGCCAGTAGTGCGGGTTGGGGCAATCAGCCCCAGCATTTT; cdr3_aa: CASSAGWGNQPQHF
d_call: TRBD1; j_call: TRBJ2-7; clone_size: .; v_call: TRBV27; cdr3_nt: TGTGCCAGCAGTTGGGCCTTTGGACAGGCCTACGAGCAGTACTTC; cdr3_aa: CASSWAFGQAYEQYF
d_call: TRBD2; j_call: TRBJ2-2; clone_size: .; v_call: TRBV7-7; cdr3_nt: TGTGCTAGCGGGGAAAAGTCCTCCGGGGAGCTGTTTTTT; cdr3_aa: CASGEKSSGELFF
d_call: .; j_call: TRBJ1-1; clone_size: .; v_call: TRBV11-2; cdr3_nt: TGTGCCAGCAGCTTAGCCGCGGGGGGCAGCACTGAAGCTTTCTTT; cdr3_aa: CASSLAAGGSTEAFF
d_call: .; j_call: TRBJ2-7; clone_size: .; v_call: TRBV6-1; cdr3_nt: TGTGCCAGCAGCGACGGGACGGGGGAAGAGCAGTACTTC; cdr3_aa: CASSDGTGEEQYF
d_call: TRBD2; j_call: TRBJ2-3; clone_size: .; v_call: TRBV7-2; cdr3_nt: TGTGCCAGCAGCTTCACTAGCGGGAGTCGGGATACGCAGTATTTT; cdr3_aa: CASSFTSGSRDTQYF
d_call: TRBD2; j_call: TRBJ2-1; clone_size: .; v_call: TRBV7-7; cdr3_nt: TGTGCTAGCAGCCCAGGACTAGCGGGAGCCCCATACAATGAGCAGTTCTTC; cdr3_aa: CASSPGLAGAPYNEQFF
d_call: .; j_call: TRBJ2-7; clone_size: .; v_call: TRBV5-4; cdr3_nt: TGTGCCAGCAGCTTAGGGGGTTTGTACGAGCAGTACTTC; cdr3_aa: CASSLGGLYEQYF
d_call: .; j_call: TRBJ1-1; clone_size: .; v_call: TRBV25-1; cdr3_nt: TGTGCCAGCAGTATGGGGGGCCCTGAAGCTTTCTTT; cdr3_aa: CASSMGGPEAFF
d_call: TRBD2; j_call: TRBJ2-3; clone_size: .; v_call: TRBV6-5; cdr3_nt: TGTGCCAGCAGTTCCGGACTAGCGGCAGATACGCAGTATTTT; cdr3_aa: CASSSGLAADTQYF
d_call: .; j_call: TRBJ1-5; clone_size: .; v_call: TRBV10-3; cdr3_nt: TGTGCCATCAGTGAAGCAGATAGCAATCAGCCCCAGCATTTT; cdr3_aa: CAISEADSNQPQHF
d_call: .; j_call: TRBJ1-5; clone_size: .; v_call: TRBV28; cdr3_nt: TGTGCCAGCAGTTTATGGGGAGGTAGGGATAATCAGCCCCAGCATTTT; cdr3_aa: CASSLWGGRDNQPQHF
d_call: TRBD1; j_call: TRBJ2-7; clone_size: .; v_call: TRBV7-6; cdr3_nt: TGTGCCAGCAGCTTACGGACAGGGTTGGACGAGCAGTACTTC; cdr3_aa: CASSLRTGLDEQYF
d_call: TRBD1; j_call: TRBJ2-4; clone_size: few; v_call: TRBV7-9; cdr3_nt: TGTGCCAGCAGCGTATCCGGGACAGCCTTAGCCAAAAACATTCAGTACTTC; cdr3_aa: CASSVSGTALAKNIQYF
d_call: .; j_call: TRBJ2-1; clone_size: .; v_call: TRBV28; cdr3_nt: TGTGCCAGCAGTTTGTGGGCGGAGGCCCACAATGAGCAGTTCTTC; cdr3_aa: CASSLWAEAHNEQFF
d_call: TRBD1; j_call: TRBJ2-7; clone_size: few; v_call: TRBV27; cdr3_nt: TGTGCCAGCAGCTTGCAGACAGGGGTCCCCTACGAGCAGTACTTC; cdr3_aa: CASSLQTGVPYEQYF
d_call: .; j_call: TRBJ1-1; clone_size: .; v_call: TRBV19; cdr3_nt: TGTGCCAGTAGCCATACCTTTGACGCTTTCTTT; cdr3_aa: CASSHTFDAFF
d_call: .; j_call: TRBJ2-2; clone_size: .; v_call: TRBV28; cdr3_nt: TGTGCCAGCAGTTTATACGTCGGCGCCGCCGGGGAGCTGTTTTTT; cdr3_aa: CASSLYVGAAGELFF
d_call: .; j_call: TRBJ2-3; clone_size: many; v_call: TRBV28; cdr3_nt: TGTGCCAGCAGTTTGGTGGTCCCAACGACAGATACGCAGTATTTT; cdr3_aa: CASSLVVPTTDTQYF
d_call: .; j_call: TRBJ2-1; clone_size: .; v_call: TRBV7-2; cdr3_nt: TGTGCCAGCAGCCTGGGACTTTGGGGGGTGGATGAGCAGTTCTTC; cdr3_aa: CASSLGLWGVDEQFF
d_call: .; j_call: TRBJ1-1; clone_size: .; v_call: TRBV4-1; cdr3_nt: TGCGCCAGCAGCCAAGAACCAGGGAGAGTAACTGAAGCTTTCTTT; cdr3_aa: CASSQEPGRVTEAFF
d_call: .; j_call: TRBJ1-1; clone_size: .; v_call: TRBV14; cdr3_nt: TGTGCCAGCAGCCAAGATGTGCTGGCGCCTGAAGCTTTCTTT; cdr3_aa: CASSQDVLAPEAFF
d_call: .; j_call: TRBJ2-7; clone_size: few; v_call: TRBV19; cdr3_nt: TGTGCCAGTAGCGACGGGACACCCAGCTCCTACGAGCAGTACTTC; cdr3_aa: CASSDGTPSSYEQYF
d_call: .; j_call: TRBJ2-2; clone_size: .; v_call: TRBV28; cdr3_nt: TGTGCCAGCAGTCTACACAGGGTATGGACCGGGGAGCTGTTTTTT; cdr3_aa: CASSLHRVWTGELFF